The present T cell receptor beta chain was sequenced within a study of T cells expressing NK-cell markers. Study-wide points: Of CD8+ T cells, 1.0-7.0% belonged to dominant NKG2C+ clonotypes in several donors. There were a handful of donors in whom these clonotypes also led the CD3+CD56-NKG2C+ fraction.

The CDR3 loop spans 15 amino acids. Germline V gives CDR1 DFQATT, CDR2 SNEGSKA (reference sequence). With respect to this clonotype: The antigen is unknown.

TCRdb reprocessed the 5' RACE reads and keeps a single row for each CDR3 protein, giving no DNA. The sample spans some 390,000 distinct CDR3 sequences; the ten largest clones claim about 10%. Sequences were obtained from blood T cells: a sorted CD56 or NKG2C T cell subset, CD4+ or CD8+ T cells, or bulk PBMC T cells (not recorded which). V usage is TRBV20-1 and J usage is TRBJ2-7; TCRdb picks TRBD2, but there is no DNA to check that call. The clonotype comes from a woman in her forties or fifties in good health. The CDR3 here is CSATGGLAPYYEQYF.